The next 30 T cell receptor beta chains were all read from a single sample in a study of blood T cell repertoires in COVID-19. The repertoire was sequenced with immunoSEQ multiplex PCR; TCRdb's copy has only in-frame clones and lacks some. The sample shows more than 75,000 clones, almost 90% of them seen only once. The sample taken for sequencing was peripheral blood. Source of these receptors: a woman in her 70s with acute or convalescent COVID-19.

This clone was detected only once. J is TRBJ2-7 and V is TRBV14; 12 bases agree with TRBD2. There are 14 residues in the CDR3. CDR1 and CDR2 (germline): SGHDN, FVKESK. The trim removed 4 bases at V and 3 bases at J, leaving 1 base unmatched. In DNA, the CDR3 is TGTGCCAGCAGCCCGGGACTAGCGGGCTACGAGCAGTACTTC. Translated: CASSPGLAGYEQYF.

In nucleotides, the CDR3 is TGTGCCAGCAGTTCCAAACAGGGTATTTCCTACAATGAGCAGTTCTTC. It translates to CASSSKQGISYNEQFF. The chain is built from TRBV27 and TRBJ2-1, with D perhaps matching TRBD1 (6 bases). The CDR3 contains 16 residues. Trimming took off 4 bases at V and 1 base at J, with 14 bases between the two ends. Germline assignment: CDR1 MNHEY and CDR2 SMNVEV (reference sequence).

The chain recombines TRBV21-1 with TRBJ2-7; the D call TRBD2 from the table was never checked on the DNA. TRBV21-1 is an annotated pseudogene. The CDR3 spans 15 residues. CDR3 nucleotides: TGTGCCAGCAGCAAACGCCGGGGAGCGGGGGGTGAGCAGTACTTC. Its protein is CASSKRRGAGGEQYF.

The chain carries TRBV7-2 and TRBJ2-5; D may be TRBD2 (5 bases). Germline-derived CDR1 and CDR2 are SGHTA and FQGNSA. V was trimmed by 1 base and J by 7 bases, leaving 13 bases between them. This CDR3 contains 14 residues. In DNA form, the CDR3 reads TGTGCCAGCAGCTTAGGAGGGAACGGGCTGACCCAGTACTTC. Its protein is CASSLGGNGLTQYF. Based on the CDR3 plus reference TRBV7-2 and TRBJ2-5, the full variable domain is GAGVSQSPSNKVTEKGKDVELRCDPISGHTALYWYRQSLGQGLEFLIYFQGNSAPDKSGLPSDRFSAERTGGSVSTLTIQRTQQEDSAVYLCASSLGGNGLTQYFGPGTRLLVL.

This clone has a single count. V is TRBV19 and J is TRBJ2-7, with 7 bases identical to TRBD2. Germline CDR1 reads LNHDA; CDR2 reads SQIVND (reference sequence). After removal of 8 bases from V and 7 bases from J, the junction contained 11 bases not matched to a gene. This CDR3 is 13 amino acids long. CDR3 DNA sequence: TGTGCCAGTCGGGGGGACTACTACGAAGAGCAGTACTTC. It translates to CASRGDYYEEQYF.

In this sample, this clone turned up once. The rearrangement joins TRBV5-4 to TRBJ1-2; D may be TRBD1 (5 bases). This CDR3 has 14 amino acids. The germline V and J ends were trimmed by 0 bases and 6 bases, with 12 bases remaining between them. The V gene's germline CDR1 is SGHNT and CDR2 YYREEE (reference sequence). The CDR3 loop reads CASSLAARDHGYTF. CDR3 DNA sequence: TGTGCCAGCAGCTTGGCTGCCAGGGATCATGGCTACACCTTC.

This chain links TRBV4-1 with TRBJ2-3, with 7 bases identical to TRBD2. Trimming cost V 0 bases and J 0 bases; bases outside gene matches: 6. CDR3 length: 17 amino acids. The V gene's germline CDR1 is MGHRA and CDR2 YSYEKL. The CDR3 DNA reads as TGCGCCAGCAGCCAAGACCCCATAGCGGGTAGCACAGATACGCAGTATTTT. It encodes CASSQDPIAGSTDTQYF.

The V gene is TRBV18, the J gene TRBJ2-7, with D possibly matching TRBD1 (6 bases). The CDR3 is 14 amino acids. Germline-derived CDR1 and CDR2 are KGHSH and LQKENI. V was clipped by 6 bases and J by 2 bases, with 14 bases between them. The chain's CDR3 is CASSSGTFTYEQYF. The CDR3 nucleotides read TGTGCCAGCTCGTCCGGGACATTCACCTACGAGCAGTACTTC.

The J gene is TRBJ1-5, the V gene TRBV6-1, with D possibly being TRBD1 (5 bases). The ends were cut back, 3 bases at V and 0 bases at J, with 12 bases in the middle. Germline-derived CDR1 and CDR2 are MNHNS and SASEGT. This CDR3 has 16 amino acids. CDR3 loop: CASSEMGQYSNQPQHF. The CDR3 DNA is TGTGCCAGCAGTGAGATGGGGCAGTATAGCAATCAGCCCCAGCATTTT.

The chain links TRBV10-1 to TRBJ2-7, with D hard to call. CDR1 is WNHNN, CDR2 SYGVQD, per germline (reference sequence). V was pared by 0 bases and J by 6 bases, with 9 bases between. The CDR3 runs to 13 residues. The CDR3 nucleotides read TGCGCCAGCAGTGAGTCAGGTCGGAGCGAGCAGTACTTC. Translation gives CASSESGRSEQYF.

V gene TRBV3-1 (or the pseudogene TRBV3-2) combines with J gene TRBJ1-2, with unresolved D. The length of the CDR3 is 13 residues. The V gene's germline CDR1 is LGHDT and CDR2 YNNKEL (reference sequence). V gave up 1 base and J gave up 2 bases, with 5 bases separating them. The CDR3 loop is CASSQGPNYGYTF. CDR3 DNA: TGTGCCAGCAGCCAAGGGCCGAACTATGGCTACACCTTC.

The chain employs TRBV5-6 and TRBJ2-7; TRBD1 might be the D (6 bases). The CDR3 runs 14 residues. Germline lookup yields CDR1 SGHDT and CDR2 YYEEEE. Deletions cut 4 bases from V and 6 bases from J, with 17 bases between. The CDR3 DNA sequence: TGTGCCAGCAGCGCGTTTACAGGGTCGGGCGAGCAGTACTTC. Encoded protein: CASSAFTGSGEQYF.

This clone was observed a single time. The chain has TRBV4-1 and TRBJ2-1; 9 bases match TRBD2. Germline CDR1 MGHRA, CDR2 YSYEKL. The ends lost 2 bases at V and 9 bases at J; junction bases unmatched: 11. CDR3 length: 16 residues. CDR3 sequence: CASSQSTSGLLGEQFF. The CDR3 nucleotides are TGCGCCAGCAGCCAAAGCACTAGCGGGCTCTTGGGTGAGCAGTTCTTC.

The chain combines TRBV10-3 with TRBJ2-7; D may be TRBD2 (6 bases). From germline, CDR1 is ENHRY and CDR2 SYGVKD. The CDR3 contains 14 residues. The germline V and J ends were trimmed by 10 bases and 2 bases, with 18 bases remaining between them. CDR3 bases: TGTGCCACGATAGCGGAACTGGTCCCCTACGAGCAGTACTTC. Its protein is CATIAELVPYEQYF.

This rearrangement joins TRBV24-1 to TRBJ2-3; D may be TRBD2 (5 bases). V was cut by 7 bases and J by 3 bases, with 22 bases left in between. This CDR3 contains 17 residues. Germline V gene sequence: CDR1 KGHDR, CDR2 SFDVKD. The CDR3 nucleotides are TGTGCCACCAGCCCCGGACTTTTGTATAGAGGAACAGATACGCAGTATTTT. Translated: CATSPGLLYRGTDTQYF.

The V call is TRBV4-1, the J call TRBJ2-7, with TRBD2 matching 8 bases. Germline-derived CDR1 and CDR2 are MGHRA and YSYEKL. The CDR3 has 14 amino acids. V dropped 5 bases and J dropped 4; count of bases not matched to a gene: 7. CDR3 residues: CASSVREGRYEQYF. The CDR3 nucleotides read TGCGCCAGCAGCGTACGGGAGGGCAGGTACGAGCAGTACTTC.

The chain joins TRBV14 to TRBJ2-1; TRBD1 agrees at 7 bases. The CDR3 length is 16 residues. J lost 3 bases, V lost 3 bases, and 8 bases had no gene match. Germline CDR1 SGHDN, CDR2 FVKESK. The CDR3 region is CASSQFKGAHYNEQFF. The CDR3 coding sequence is TGTGCCAGCAGCCAGTTCAAGGGGGCTCACTACAATGAGCAGTTCTTC.

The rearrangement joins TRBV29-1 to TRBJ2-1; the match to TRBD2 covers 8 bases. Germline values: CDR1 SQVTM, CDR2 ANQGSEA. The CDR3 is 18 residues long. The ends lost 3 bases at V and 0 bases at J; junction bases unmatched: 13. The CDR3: CSVEARGLSGSSYNEQFF. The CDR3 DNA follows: TGCAGCGTTGAGGCTCGGGGTTTAAGCGGGAGCTCCTACAATGAGCAGTTCTTC.

In nucleotides, the CDR3 is TGTGCCAGCAGTGCCACTTCGTTTAGCGGGAGTACCTACGAGCAGTACTTC. This codes for CASSATSFSGSTYEQYF. The chain joins TRBV6-1 to TRBJ2-7; 9 positions match TRBD2. V gave up 4 bases and J gave up 2 bases; unmatched junction bases: 12. The CDR3 is made up of 17 amino acids. Germline CDR1 reads MNHNS; CDR2 reads SASEGT.

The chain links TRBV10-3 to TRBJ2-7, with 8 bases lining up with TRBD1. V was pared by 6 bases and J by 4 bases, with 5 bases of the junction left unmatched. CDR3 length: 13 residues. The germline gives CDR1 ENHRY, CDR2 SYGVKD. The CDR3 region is CAIRERQGYEQYF. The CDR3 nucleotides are TGTGCCATCAGGGAAAGACAGGGGTACGAGCAGTACTTC.

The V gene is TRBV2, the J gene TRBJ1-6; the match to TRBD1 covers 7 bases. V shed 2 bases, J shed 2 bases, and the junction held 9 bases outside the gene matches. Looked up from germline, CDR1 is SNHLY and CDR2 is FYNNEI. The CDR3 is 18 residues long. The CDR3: CASSERGSDRAYNSPLHF. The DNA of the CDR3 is TGTGCCAGCAGTGAAAGGGGTAGCGACAGGGCCTATAATTCACCCCTCCACTTT.

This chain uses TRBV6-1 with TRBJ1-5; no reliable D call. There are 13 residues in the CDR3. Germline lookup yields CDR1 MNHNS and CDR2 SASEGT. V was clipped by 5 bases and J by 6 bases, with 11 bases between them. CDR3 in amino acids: CASSYISFQPQHF. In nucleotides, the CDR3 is TGTGCCAGCAGTTATATTTCGTTTCAGCCCCAGCATTTT.

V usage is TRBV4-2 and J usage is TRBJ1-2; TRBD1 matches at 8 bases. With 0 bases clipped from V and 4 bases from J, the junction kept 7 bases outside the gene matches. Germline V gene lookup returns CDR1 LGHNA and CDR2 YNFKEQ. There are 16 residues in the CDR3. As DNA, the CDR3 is TGTGCCAGCAGCCAAGATCCACTGACAGGGGTCTATGGCTACACCTTC. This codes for CASSQDPLTGVYGYTF.

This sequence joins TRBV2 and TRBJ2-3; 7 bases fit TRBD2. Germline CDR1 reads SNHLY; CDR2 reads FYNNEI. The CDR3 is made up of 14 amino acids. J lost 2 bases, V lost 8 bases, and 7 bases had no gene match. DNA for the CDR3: TGTGCCAGCCTAGCGGTAGAGGACACAGATACGCAGTATTTT. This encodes CASLAVEDTDTQYF.

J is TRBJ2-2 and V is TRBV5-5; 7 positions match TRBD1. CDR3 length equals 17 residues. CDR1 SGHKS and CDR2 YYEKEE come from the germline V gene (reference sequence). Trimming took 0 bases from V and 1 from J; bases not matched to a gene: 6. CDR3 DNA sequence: TGTGCCAGCAGCTTGGGAGGGTGGACAGGGAACACCGGGGAGCTGTTTTTT. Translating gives CASSLGGWTGNTGELFF.

The CDR3 DNA is TGTGCCAGCAGCACTTGGACAGGGGGCACCGGGGAGCTGTTTTTT. Its translation: CASSTWTGGTGELFF. The rearrangement uses TRBV7-9 and TRBJ2-2; the match to TRBD1 covers 10 bases. The CDR3 is 15 residues long. The trim removed 5 bases at V and 4 bases at J, leaving 4 bases unmatched. Germline V gives CDR1 SEHNR, CDR2 FQNEAQ (reference sequence). Supplemented by reference TRBV7-9 and TRBJ2-2, the full variable domain reads DTGVSQNPRHKITKRGQNVTFRCDPISEHNRLYWYRQTLGQGPEFLTYFQNEAQLEKSRLLSDRFSAERPKGSFSTLEIQRTEQGDSAMYLCASSTWTGGTGELFFGEGSRLTVL.

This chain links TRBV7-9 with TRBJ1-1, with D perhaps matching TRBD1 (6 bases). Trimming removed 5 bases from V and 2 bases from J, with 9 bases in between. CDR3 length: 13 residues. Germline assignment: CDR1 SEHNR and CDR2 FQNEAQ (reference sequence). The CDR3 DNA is TGTGCCAGCAGCACAGGGACAAACACTGAAGCTTTCTTT. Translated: CASSTGTNTEAFF.

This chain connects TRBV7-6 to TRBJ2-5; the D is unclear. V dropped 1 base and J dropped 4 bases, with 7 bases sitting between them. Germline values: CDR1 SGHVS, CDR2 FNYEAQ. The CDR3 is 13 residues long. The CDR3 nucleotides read TGTGCCAGCAGCTTAGTGCTCGGAGAGACCCAGTACTTC. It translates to CASSLVLGETQYF.

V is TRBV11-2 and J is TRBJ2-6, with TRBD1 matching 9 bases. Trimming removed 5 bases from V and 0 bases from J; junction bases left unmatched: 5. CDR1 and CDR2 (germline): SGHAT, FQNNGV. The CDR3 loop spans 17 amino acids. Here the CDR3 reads CASSMGQGHSGANVLTF. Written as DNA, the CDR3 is TGTGCCAGCAGCATGGGACAGGGCCACTCTGGGGCCAACGTCCTGACTTTC.

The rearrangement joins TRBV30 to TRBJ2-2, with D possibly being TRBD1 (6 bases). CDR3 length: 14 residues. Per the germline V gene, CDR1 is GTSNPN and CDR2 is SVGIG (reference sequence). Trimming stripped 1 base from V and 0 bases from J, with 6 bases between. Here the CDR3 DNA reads TGTGCCTGGAGTGGGACAGCGAACACCGGGGAGCTGTTTTTT. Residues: CAWSGTANTGELFF.